A selection of T cell receptor beta chains follows, all from one sample in a study of blood T cell repertoires in COVID-19. Sequenced by immunoSEQ multiplex PCR; TCRdb stores in-frame clones only, minus some. The sample records some 25,000 clones, 80% to 90% being singletons. The material sequenced was peripheral blood. These receptors were collected from a man in his sixties or seventies with acute or convalescent COVID-19. Each CDR3 is given with its conserved first and last residue. Each record gives: V gene, D gene, J gene, clone size, CDR3 protein, CDR3 DNA. A D gene is named only where the DNA matches it firmly. Size is omitted from some rows. Given values are once, few, many or a class for expanded clones.

v_call: TRBV6-1
d_call: TRBD2
j_call: TRBJ2-1
clone_size: -
cdr3_aa: CASSGPLGLAGNNEQFF
cdr3_nt: TGTGCCAGCAGTGGGCCCCTGGGACTAGCGGGGAACAATGAGCAGTTCTTC

v_call: TRBV3-1/TRBV3-2
d_call: -
j_call: TRBJ1-3
clone_size: -
cdr3_aa: CASSLFRVRGNTIYF
cdr3_nt: TGTGCCAGCAGCCTCTTTCGCGTTCGCGGAAACACCATATATTTT

v_call: TRBV10-3
d_call: TRBD1
j_call: TRBJ2-7
clone_size: -
cdr3_aa: CAIARTGDREQYF
cdr3_nt: TGTGCCATCGCCAGGACAGGGGATCGCGAGCAGTACTTC

v_call: TRBV9
d_call: TRBD2
j_call: TRBJ2-7
clone_size: once
cdr3_aa: CASSVGAGGSYEQYF
cdr3_nt: TGTGCCAGCAGCGTAGGAGCGGGAGGGAGCTACGAGCAGTACTTC

v_call: TRBV18
d_call: -
j_call: TRBJ2-7
clone_size: -
cdr3_aa: CASSTGTLTYEQYF
cdr3_nt: TGTGCCAGCTCAACCGGGACATTGACCTACGAGCAGTACTTC

v_call: TRBV5-1
d_call: TRBD2
j_call: TRBJ2-7
clone_size: -
cdr3_aa: CASSSGTSGGVLSYEQYF
cdr3_nt: TGCGCCAGCAGCTCGGGGACTAGCGGGGGGGTCCTTTCCTACGAGCAGTACTTC

v_call: TRBV5-1
d_call: -
j_call: TRBJ2-3
clone_size: -
cdr3_aa: CASSLGDRDNTDTQYF
cdr3_nt: TGCGCCAGCAGCTTGGGAGACCGGGACAACACAGATACGCAGTATTTT

v_call: TRBV19
d_call: TRBD1
j_call: TRBJ1-3
clone_size: -
cdr3_aa: CASSARDRRPGNTIYF
cdr3_nt: TGTGCCAGTAGTGCCCGGGACAGGAGACCTGGAAACACCATATATTTT

v_call: TRBV4-1
d_call: -
j_call: TRBJ1-4
clone_size: -
cdr3_aa: CASSQAAGATNEKLFF
cdr3_nt: TGCGCCAGCAGCCAAGCGGCAGGTGCAACTAATGAAAAACTGTTTTTT

v_call: TRBV29-1
d_call: -
j_call: TRBJ2-7
clone_size: once
cdr3_aa: CSVEGRASHEQYF
cdr3_nt: TGCAGCGTTGAGGGCAGGGCCAGCCACGAGCAGTACTTC

v_call: TRBV2
d_call: -
j_call: TRBJ2-3
clone_size: -
cdr3_aa: CASRRGTTTDTQYF
cdr3_nt: TGTGCCAGCAGGAGGGGGACAACCACAGATACGCAGTATTTT

v_call: TRBV14
d_call: -
j_call: TRBJ2-5
clone_size: -
cdr3_aa: CASSLVQETQYF
cdr3_nt: TGTGCCAGCAGCCTAGTTCAAGAGACCCAGTACTTC

v_call: TRBV7-2
d_call: -
j_call: TRBJ2-2
clone_size: -
cdr3_aa: CASSLEGELFF
cdr3_nt: TGTGCCAGCAGCCTGGAGGGGGAGCTGTTTTTT

v_call: TRBV12-3/TRBV12-4
d_call: -
j_call: TRBJ1-2
clone_size: -
cdr3_aa: CASSFPGSGYTF
cdr3_nt: TGTGCCAGCAGTTTTCCGGGGAGTGGCTACACCTTC